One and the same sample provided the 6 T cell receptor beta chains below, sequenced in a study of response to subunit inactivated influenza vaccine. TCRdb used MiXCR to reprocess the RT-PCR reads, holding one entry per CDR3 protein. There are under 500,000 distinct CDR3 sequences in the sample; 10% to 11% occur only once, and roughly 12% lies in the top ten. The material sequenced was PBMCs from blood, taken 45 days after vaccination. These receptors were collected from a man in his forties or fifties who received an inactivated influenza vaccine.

CDR3 nucleotides: TGTGCCACCAGTGATGGCGGGGTCGACTATGGCTACACCTTC. Translated, it gives CATSDGGVDYGYTF. The chain joins TRBV24-1 to TRBJ1-2; no clear D. The V end lost 3 bases, the J end lost 3 bases, and 10 bases lay between the germline ends. CDR1 and CDR2 (germline): KGHDR, SFDVKD. This CDR3 is 14 amino acids long.

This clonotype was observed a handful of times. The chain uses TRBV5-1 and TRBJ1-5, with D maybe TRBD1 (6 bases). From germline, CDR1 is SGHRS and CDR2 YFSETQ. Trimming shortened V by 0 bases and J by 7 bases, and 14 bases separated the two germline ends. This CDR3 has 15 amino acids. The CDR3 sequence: CASSLVAGGDQPQHF. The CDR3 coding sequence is TGCGCCAGCAGCTTGGTAGCGGGGGGCGACCAGCCCCAGCATTTT.

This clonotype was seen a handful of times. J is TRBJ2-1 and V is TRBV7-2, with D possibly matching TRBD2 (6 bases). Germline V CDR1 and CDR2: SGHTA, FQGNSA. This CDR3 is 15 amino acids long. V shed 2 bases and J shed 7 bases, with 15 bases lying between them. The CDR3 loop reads CASSLSGGMGNEQFF. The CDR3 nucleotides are TGTGCCAGCAGCTTATCGGGCGGGATGGGGAATGAGCAGTTCTTC. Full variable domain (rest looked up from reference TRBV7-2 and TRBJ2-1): GAGVSQSPSNKVTEKGKDVELRCDPISGHTALYWYRQSLGQGLEFLIYFQGNSAPDKSGLPSDRFSAERTGGSVSTLTIQRTQQEDSAVYLCASSLSGGMGNEQFFGPGTRLTVL.

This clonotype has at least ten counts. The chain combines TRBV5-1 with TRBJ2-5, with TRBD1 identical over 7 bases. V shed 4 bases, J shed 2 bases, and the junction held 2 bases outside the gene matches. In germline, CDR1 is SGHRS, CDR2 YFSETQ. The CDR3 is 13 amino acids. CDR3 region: CASSKDRQETQYF. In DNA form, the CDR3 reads TGCGCCAGCAGCAAGGACAGGCAAGAGACCCAGTACTTC. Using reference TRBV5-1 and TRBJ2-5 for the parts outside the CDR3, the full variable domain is KAGVTQTPRYLIKTRGQQVTLSCSPISGHRSVSWYQQTPGQGLQFLFEYFSETQRNKGNFPGRFSGRQFSNSRSEMNVSTLELGDSALYLCASSKDRQETQYFGPGTRLLVL.

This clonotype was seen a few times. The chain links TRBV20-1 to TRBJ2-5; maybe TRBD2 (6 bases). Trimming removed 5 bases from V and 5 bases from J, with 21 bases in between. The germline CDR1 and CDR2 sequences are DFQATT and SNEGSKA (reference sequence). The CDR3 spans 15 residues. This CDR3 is CSAQAGHGVGETQYF. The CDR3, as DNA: TGCAGTGCTCAGGCGGGGCACGGGGTCGGGGAGACCCAGTACTTC.

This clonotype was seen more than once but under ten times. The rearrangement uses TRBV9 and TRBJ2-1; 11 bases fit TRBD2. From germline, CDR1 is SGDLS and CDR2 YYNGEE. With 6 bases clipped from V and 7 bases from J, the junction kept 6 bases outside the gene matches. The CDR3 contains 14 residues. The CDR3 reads CASTISGGENEQFF. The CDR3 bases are TGTGCCAGCACCATTAGCGGGGGGGAAAATGAGCAGTTCTTC.